This entry describes one T cell receptor (beta chain). Its antigen is not identified. Noted treatment: approximately 9-day PBMC culture with coronavirus spike peptide pools or control peptides (ViraFEST assay). ViraFEST grew antigen-specific T cells using peptide pools, then sequenced TCRs. These data come from a study of vaccination and CD4 T cells after COVID-19. Study conclusions and caveats: Spike mono-reactivity marked 304 of 307 vaccine-specific clones in convalescent patients.

The assay that was used to sequence DNA from cultured CD4+ T cells was the Oncomine TCR Beta short-read assay. The source of extracted genomic DNA was cultured CD4+ T cells. In TCRdb, the PCR reads were re-called with MiXCR into one record per CDR3 protein. The repertoire consists of roughly 16,000 distinct CDR3 sequences, with approximately 52% occurring once and the leading ten covering roughly 3.7%. The origin of this receptor is a human donor who had recovered from COVID-19. The sample consisted of CD4+ T cells from blood, cultured in vitro, taken before SARS-CoV-2 vaccination.

The CDR3 bases are TGCAGTGCCAACGGGGGAGCGCTAAATGAAAAACTGTTTTTT. Its protein product is CSANGGALNEKLFF. The chain has TRBV20-1 and TRBJ1-4; tentatively, D is TRBD1 (5 bases). The length of the CDR3 is 14 residues. V lost 6 bases to trimming and J lost 5 bases, with 16 bases between them. Germline-derived CDR1 and CDR2 are DFQATT and SNEGSKA (reference sequence).